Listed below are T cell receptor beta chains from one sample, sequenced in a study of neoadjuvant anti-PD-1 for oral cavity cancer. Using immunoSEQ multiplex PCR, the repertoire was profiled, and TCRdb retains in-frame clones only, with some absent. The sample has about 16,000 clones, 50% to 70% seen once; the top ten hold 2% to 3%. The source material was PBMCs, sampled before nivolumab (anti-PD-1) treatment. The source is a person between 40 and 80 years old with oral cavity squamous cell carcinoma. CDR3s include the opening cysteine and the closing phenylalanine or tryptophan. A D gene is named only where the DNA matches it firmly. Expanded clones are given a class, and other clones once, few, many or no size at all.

CDR3aa: CASSAQGAYEQYF
CDR3nt: TGTGCCAGCAGCGCACAGGGGGCCTACGAGCAGTACTTC
j_gene: TRBJ2-7
d_gene: TRBD1
v_gene: TRBV6-1
abundance: once

CDR3aa: CASSPFSGYEQYF
CDR3nt: TGTGCCAGCAGCCCCTTCTCTGGGTACGAGCAGTACTTC
j_gene: TRBJ2-7
d_gene: -
v_gene: TRBV7-3
abundance: -

CDR3aa: CASTLSPTNEKLFF
CDR3nt: TGTGCCAGCACCCTTAGCCCAACTAATGAAAAACTGTTTTTT
j_gene: TRBJ1-4
d_gene: -
v_gene: TRBV6-1
abundance: -

CDR3aa: CASNRESSYEQYF
CDR3nt: TGCGCCAGCAACAGGGAGAGCTCCTACGAGCAGTACTTC
j_gene: TRBJ2-7
d_gene: -
v_gene: TRBV5-1
abundance: -

CDR3aa: CAWSASPGGGQYF
CDR3nt: TGTGCCTGGAGTGCCTCTCCAGGGGGCGGGCAGTACTTC
j_gene: TRBJ2-7
d_gene: TRBD1
v_gene: TRBV30
abundance: -

CDR3aa: CASSLPQTGVHTDTQYF
CDR3nt: TGTGCCAGCAGCTTACCCCAGACAGGGGTTCACACAGATACGCAGTATTTT
j_gene: TRBJ2-3
d_gene: TRBD1
v_gene: TRBV7-9
abundance: few

CDR3aa: CASNPQGDTEAFF
CDR3nt: TGTGCCAGCAACCCCCAGGGGGACACTGAAGCTTTCTTT
j_gene: TRBJ1-1
d_gene: TRBD1
v_gene: TRBV7-9
abundance: -

CDR3aa: CASSFGTGLGPQHF
CDR3nt: TGTGCCAGCAGCTTTGGGACGGGCCTGGGTCCCCAGCATTTT
j_gene: TRBJ1-5
d_gene: -
v_gene: TRBV7-9
abundance: -

CDR3aa: CASSSTGGNEKLFF
CDR3nt: TGTGCCAGCAGCTCGACAGGGGGCAATGAAAAACTGTTTTTT
j_gene: TRBJ1-4
d_gene: TRBD1
v_gene: TRBV7-6
abundance: -

CDR3aa: CASSLAIRGAGELFF
CDR3nt: TGTGCCAGCAGTTTGGCCATTCGAGGAGCCGGGGAGCTGTTTTTT
j_gene: TRBJ2-2
d_gene: -
v_gene: TRBV27
abundance: few

CDR3aa: CASSLNRPPYGYTF
CDR3nt: TGTGCCAGCAGTTTAAACCGACCACCCTATGGCTACACCTTC
j_gene: TRBJ1-2
d_gene: -
v_gene: TRBV28
abundance: once

CDR3aa: CASGQGPREQYF
CDR3nt: TGTGCCAGCGGCCAGGGGCCCCGCGAGCAGTACTTC
j_gene: TRBJ2-7
d_gene: -
v_gene: TRBV7-9
abundance: -

CDR3aa: CASRGQGAGELFF
CDR3nt: TGCGCCAGTCGGGGGCAGGGTGCTGGGGAGCTGTTTTTT
j_gene: TRBJ2-2
d_gene: -
v_gene: TRBV10-1
abundance: few

CDR3aa: CSVEDPASGSYEQYF
CDR3nt: TGCAGCGTTGAAGACCCGGCTAGCGGGAGCTACGAGCAGTACTTC
j_gene: TRBJ2-7
d_gene: TRBD2
v_gene: TRBV29-1
abundance: -

CDR3aa: CASSLLAHRGTDTQYF
CDR3nt: TGTGCCAGCAGTTTACTGGCACACCGTGGCACAGATACGCAGTATTTT
j_gene: TRBJ2-3
d_gene: -
v_gene: TRBV27
abundance: once

CDR3aa: CASRTEQSTNEKLFF
CDR3nt: TGTGCCAGCAGGACCGAACAGTCAACTAATGAAAAACTGTTTTTT
j_gene: TRBJ1-4
d_gene: -
v_gene: TRBV2
abundance: -

CDR3aa: CASSIGTNEQYF
CDR3nt: TGTGCCAGTAGTATAGGGACAAACGAGCAGTACTTC
j_gene: TRBJ2-7
d_gene: -
v_gene: TRBV19
abundance: -

CDR3aa: CATSRARTSGYNEQFF
CDR3nt: TGTGCCACCAGCAGAGCACGGACTAGCGGATACAATGAGCAGTTCTTC
j_gene: TRBJ2-1
d_gene: TRBD2
v_gene: TRBV15
abundance: -

CDR3aa: CASSSTGGQIYNEQFF
CDR3nt: TGTGCCAGCAGCTCGACCGGTGGACAGATTTACAATGAGCAGTTCTTC
j_gene: TRBJ2-1
d_gene: -
v_gene: TRBV7-9
abundance: -

CDR3aa: CASSLGTGPNTIYF
CDR3nt: TGTGCCAGCAGCCTGGGGACAGGGCCCAACACCATATATTTT
j_gene: TRBJ1-3
d_gene: TRBD1
v_gene: TRBV5-4
abundance: once

CDR3aa: CASSPQGFLLGANVLTF
CDR3nt: TGTGCCAGCAGCCCACAGGGATTTCTGTTGGGGGCCAACGTCCTGACTTTC
j_gene: TRBJ2-6
d_gene: -
v_gene: TRBV7-3
abundance: -

CDR3aa: CASSSRTSQNEQFF
CDR3nt: TGTGCCAGCAGCTCCCGGACTAGCCAGAATGAGCAGTTCTTC
j_gene: TRBJ2-1
d_gene: TRBD2
v_gene: TRBV9
abundance: -

CDR3aa: CASSLERGLTGSGLFF
CDR3nt: TGCGCCAGCAGCTTGGAGAGGGGACTGACCGGTTCGGGGCTGTTTTTT
j_gene: TRBJ2-2
d_gene: -
v_gene: TRBV5-1
abundance: -

CDR3aa: CASSQRDRGHSYGYTF
CDR3nt: TGCGCCAGCAGCCAAAGGGACAGGGGACATTCGTATGGCTACACCTTC
j_gene: TRBJ1-2
d_gene: TRBD1
v_gene: TRBV4-1
abundance: -

CDR3aa: CASLPPGLAGATDTQYF
CDR3nt: TGTGCCAGCCTCCCACCGGGGCTAGCGGGAGCCACAGATACGCAGTATTTT
j_gene: TRBJ2-3
d_gene: TRBD2
v_gene: TRBV5-4
abundance: -

CDR3aa: CASSRTGTGGFQPQHF
CDR3nt: TGTGCCAGCAGTCGAACCGGGACAGGGGGCTTTCAGCCCCAGCATTTT
j_gene: TRBJ1-5
d_gene: TRBD1
v_gene: TRBV6-6
abundance: -

CDR3aa: CASSSGPPKAQYF
CDR3nt: TGTGCCAGCAGCTCGGGACCGCCCAAGGCCCAGTACTTC
j_gene: TRBJ2-5
d_gene: -
v_gene: TRBV11-2
abundance: -

CDR3aa: CASSVIPNEKLFF
CDR3nt: TGTGCCAGCAGCGTAATTCCAAATGAAAAACTGTTTTTT
j_gene: TRBJ1-4
d_gene: -
v_gene: TRBV9
abundance: few

CDR3aa: CARTPSSGANFEQYF
CDR3nt: TGCGCCAGAACACCCTCCTCGGGAGCCAATTTTGAGCAGTACTTC
j_gene: TRBJ2-7
d_gene: -
v_gene: TRBV5-1
abundance: -

CDR3aa: CASSEALAGYEQYF
CDR3nt: TGTGCCAGCAGTGAAGCCCTAGCTGGATACGAGCAGTACTTC
j_gene: TRBJ2-7
d_gene: -
v_gene: TRBV2
abundance: -

CDR3aa: CASSLLDRVWEQFF
CDR3nt: TGTGCCAGCAGCTTACTGGACAGGGTTTGGGAGCAGTTCTTC
j_gene: TRBJ2-1
d_gene: TRBD1
v_gene: TRBV5-6
abundance: -

CDR3aa: CASRAQGGETQYF
CDR3nt: TGCGCCAGCAGGGCCCAGGGCGGAGAGACCCAGTACTTC
j_gene: TRBJ2-5
d_gene: -
v_gene: TRBV5-1
abundance: -

CDR3aa: CASSRQSEGEKLFF
CDR3nt: TGTGCCAGCAGCCGTCAGTCGGAGGGTGAAAAACTGTTTTTT
j_gene: TRBJ1-4
d_gene: -
v_gene: TRBV2
abundance: -

CDR3aa: CASSQQDYEQYF
CDR3nt: TGTGCCAGCAGCCAACAGGACTACGAGCAGTACTTC
j_gene: TRBJ2-7
d_gene: -
v_gene: TRBV5-6
abundance: -

CDR3aa: CATSRQVSTGEQYF
CDR3nt: TGTGCCACCAGCCGACAGGTGTCGACGGGTGAGCAGTACTTC
j_gene: TRBJ2-7
d_gene: -
v_gene: TRBV15
abundance: few

CDR3aa: CASRTYYEQYF
CDR3nt: TGTGCCAGCAGAACTTATTACGAGCAGTACTTC
j_gene: TRBJ2-7
d_gene: -
v_gene: TRBV2
abundance: -

CDR3aa: CASSIASNEQFF
CDR3nt: TGTGCCAGTAGTATAGCGAGCAATGAGCAGTTCTTC
j_gene: TRBJ2-1
d_gene: -
v_gene: TRBV19
abundance: -

CDR3aa: CASSQQDSVNEQFF
CDR3nt: TGTGCCAGCAGCCAACAGGACAGCGTCAATGAGCAGTTCTTC
j_gene: TRBJ2-1
d_gene: -
v_gene: TRBV14
abundance: -

CDR3aa: CASSPTPVGEQYF
CDR3nt: TGTGCCAGCAGCCCCACGCCGGTCGGCGAGCAGTACTTC
j_gene: TRBJ2-7
d_gene: -
v_gene: TRBV7-9
abundance: -

CDR3aa: CASSFTGGADEQYF
CDR3nt: TGCGCCAGCAGCTTTACAGGGGGCGCGGACGAGCAGTACTTC
j_gene: TRBJ2-7
d_gene: TRBD1
v_gene: TRBV5-1
abundance: few

CDR3aa: CASKPAGASTEAFF
CDR3nt: TGTGCCAGCAAGCCGGCAGGGGCCTCCACTGAAGCTTTCTTT
j_gene: TRBJ1-1
d_gene: -
v_gene: TRBV28
abundance: -